This paragraph covers one T cell receptor beta chain sequence. TCRdb processed the 5' RACE reads again and assigns one entry to each CDR3 protein, with no DNA. Its clone listing holds some 500,000 distinct CDR3 sequences. This entry comes from a study of T cells expressing NK-cell markers. Study details: Source material for TCR beta repertoires consisted of sorted CD3+CD56+NKG2C+, CD3+CD56+NKG2C- and CD3+CD56-NKG2C+ T cells.

The V gene's germline CDR1 is MGHRA and CDR2 YSYEKL. This CDR3 spans 15 amino acids. V is TRBV4-1 and J is TRBJ2-7; TCRdb picks TRBD1, but there is no DNA to check that call. The specimen sequenced was blood T cells: a sorted CD56 or NKG2C T cell subset, CD4+ or CD8+ T cells, or bulk PBMC T cells (not recorded which). The sequence was obtained from a woman aged 50 to 60 in good health. The CDR3 sequence is CASSQGGTGGYEQYF.